The T cell receptor (beta chain) described here comes from a study of identical twins. TCRdb processed the 5' RACE reads anew with MiXCR; each CDR3 protein has one entry. The sample records 200,000 to 250,000 distinct CDR3 sequences, 5.5% to 7% being singletons. V lost 5 bases to trimming and J lost 6 bases; unmatched junction nucleotides: 10. Germline values: CDR1 MRHNA, CDR2 SNTAGT. The CDR3 totals 15 residues. This clonotype was seen a handful of times. This sample was shared with a second study, whose subject was yellow fever vaccine responses in identical twins.

The TCR was taken from a woman in her late teens or twenties in good health. The rearrangement joins TRBV6-4 to TRBJ2-1, with 7 bases that match TRBD2. Sequenced input: memory (CD45RO+) T cells sorted from blood. DNA of the CDR3: TGTGCCAGCAGTTTGGCGGGGGATTCTGGCAATGAGCAGTTCTTC. Protein sequence: CASSLAGDSGNEQFF.